These 17 T cell receptor beta chains originate from one sample sequenced in a study of human T cells and chemical hapten exposure. One entry per CDR3 protein, called by TCRdb with MiXCR from the RACE reads. The table records just under 35,000 distinct CDR3 sequences, 10% of them present only once. Time point meaning: pre-sensitization, week 0. Indicated treatment: therapeutic diphenylcyclopropenone sensitization with weekly scalp DPC. Before extraction, the whole blood was not fractionated, and total RNA was taken from it. Sequences were derived from whole blood, sampled in connection with sensitization to the hapten diphenylcyclopropenone (DPC). The receptors derive from a man in his fifties or sixties with alopecia areata. Some clones in this sample may be carry-over from other donors' samples.

This clonotype was detected ten times or more. The chain uses TRBV29-1 and TRBJ2-5; maybe TRBD1 (5 bases). In germline, CDR1 is SQVTM, CDR2 ANQGSEA. The V end lost 4 bases, the J end lost 4 bases, and 13 bases lay between the germline ends. The CDR3 runs to 13 residues. CDR3 sequence (DNA): TGCAGCGTTGTATGGGGCCAGGGAGAGACCCAGTACTTC. This translates into CSVVWGQGETQYF. The variable domain in full, completed from reference TRBV29-1 and TRBJ2-5, reads SAVISQKPSRDICQRGTSLTIQCQVDSQVTMMFWYRQQPGQSLTLIATANQGSEATYESGFVIDKFPISRPNLTFSTLTVSNMSPEDSSIYLCSVVWGQGETQYFGPGTRLLVL.

This clonotype has a handful of counts. The CDR3 spells CSATLGRMNTEAFF. The CDR3 DNA follows: TGCAGTGCTACCTTAGGACGTATGAACACTGAAGCTTTCTTT. The chain is built from TRBV20-1 and TRBJ1-1; D is unclear. The germline V gene encodes CDR1 DFQATT and CDR2 SNEGSKA (reference sequence). CDR3 size: 14 residues. V lost 4 bases, J lost 0 bases, and 12 bases lay in between.

This clonotype was picked up many times. The J gene is TRBJ2-5, the V gene TRBV10-2, with 12 bases aligning to TRBD2. This CDR3 contains 15 residues. The germline gives CDR1 WSHSY, CDR2 SAAADI. J lost 6 bases, V lost 6 bases, and 8 bases had no gene match. The CDR3 sequence is CASREGLAGKKTQYF. DNA for the CDR3: TGCGCCAGCAGAGAAGGACTAGCGGGAAAAAAGACCCAGTACTTC.

This clonotype was seen many times. This chain connects TRBV20-1 to TRBJ2-1; D is perhaps TRBD2 (5 bases). Looked up from germline, CDR1 is DFQATT and CDR2 is SNEGSKA (reference sequence). The CDR3 contains 14 residues. Trimming pared 3 bases from V and 1 base from J, leaving 10 bases between. This CDR3 is CSARERLSYNEQFF. For the CDR3, the DNA is TGCAGTGCTAGGGAGCGACTATCCTACAATGAGCAGTTCTTC.

This clonotype was picked up many times. The chain employs TRBV9 and TRBJ2-1; D ambiguous. Trimming removed 0 bases from V and 6 bases from J, with 13 bases in between. CDR3 length: 15 residues. Per germline, CDR1 SGDLS and CDR2 YYNGEE. The CDR3 coding sequence is TGTGCCAGCAGCGTAGGGACCACCTCGACCAATGAGCAGTTCTTC. Residues: CASSVGTTSTNEQFF.

The sample holds a few counts of this clonotype. V gene TRBV28 combines with J gene TRBJ1-5; D perhaps matches TRBD1 (5 bases). Germline V gives CDR1 MDHEN, CDR2 SYDVKM. The CDR3 spans 16 residues. Trimming cost V 2 bases and J 3 bases, with 14 bases left between them. Here the CDR3 reads CASSLEWAGLNQPQHF. CDR3 sequence (DNA): TGTGCCAGCAGTTTAGAATGGGCAGGGCTCAATCAGCCCCAGCATTTT. The full variable domain, with the rest looked up from reference TRBV28 and TRBJ1-5, is DVKVTQSSRYLVKRTGEKVFLECVQDMDHENMFWYRQDPGLGLRLIYFSYDVKMKEKGDIPEGYSVSREKKERFSLILESASTNQTSMYLCASSLEWAGLNQPQHFGDGTRLSIL.

This clonotype was seen more than once but under ten times. The genes are TRBV7-6 and TRBJ2-1; TRBD1 aligns across 11 bases. Germline trimming cut 5 bases from V and 7 bases from J; bases unmatched to any gene: 7. CDR1 and CDR2 from the germline V gene are SGHVS and FNYEAQ. The CDR3 consists of 15 residues. In nucleotides, the CDR3 is TGTGCCAGCAGCCTTGGACAGGGGGCAATGAATGAGCAGTTCTTC. Protein sequence: CASSLGQGAMNEQFF. The entire variable domain, with the rest obtained from reference TRBV7-6 and TRBJ2-1, is as follows: GAGVSQSPRYKVTKRGQDVALRCDPISGHVSLYWYRQALGQGPEFLTYFNYEAQQDKSGLPNDRFSAERPEGSISTLTIQRTEQRDSAMYRCASSLGQGAMNEQFFGPGTRLTVL.

This clonotype was recorded many times. The chain employs TRBV7-6 and TRBJ2-1, with D possibly matching TRBD2 (7 bases). Germline V CDR1 and CDR2: SGHVS, FNYEAQ. The V end was cut by 1 base, the J end by 4 bases, with 11 bases between. The CDR3 length is 15 residues. CDR3 nucleotides: TGTGCCAGCAGCTTAGAGGCGGGGGCATACAATGAGCAGTTCTTC. Protein sequence: CASSLEAGAYNEQFF.

This clonotype was recorded many times. The CDR3 DNA reads as TGCGCCAGCAGCTCAGCGGGACAGGGTTGGAAGACCCAGTACTTC. As protein: CASSSAGQGWKTQYF. The J gene is TRBJ2-5, the V gene TRBV5-1, with 9 bases identical to TRBD1. V lost 3 bases and J lost 6; bases outside the gene matches: 9. The germline gives CDR1 SGHRS, CDR2 YFSETQ. This CDR3 comprises 15 residues.

The chain uses TRBV27 and TRBJ2-2; 14 positions match TRBD2. Germline lookup yields CDR1 MNHEY and CDR2 SMNVEV (reference sequence). This CDR3 has 18 residues. After removal of 4 bases from V and 3 bases from J, the junction contained 7 bases not matched to a gene. CDR3 sequence reads: CASSSSGTSGSYTGELFF. In DNA form, the CDR3 reads TGTGCCAGCAGTTCCTCCGGGACTAGCGGGAGTTACACCGGGGAGCTGTTTTTT.

This clonotype was counted ten times or more. This chain connects TRBV21-1 to TRBJ2-3; the D call TRBD2 from the table was never checked on the DNA. TRBV21-1 is classified as a pseudogene. The CDR3 spans 16 residues. For the CDR3, the DNA is TGTGCCAGCAGCAAGATTAGCGGGAGTCTCGCAGATACGCAGTATTTT. Protein product: CASSKISGSLADTQYF.

This clonotype has only a few counts. The chain links TRBV28 to TRBJ2-7, with a tentative D call TRBD1 (6 bases). Germline assignment: CDR1 MDHEN and CDR2 SYDVKM. The V and J ends lost 1 base and 4 bases respectively, with 11 bases between them. The CDR3 is 14 amino acids. CDR3 amino acids: CASSLYYREYEQYF. For the CDR3, the DNA is TGTGCCAGCAGTTTATACTACAGGGAATACGAGCAGTACTTC.

V is TRBV7-9 and J is TRBJ2-5, with D perhaps TRBD1 (5 bases). Trimming removed 1 base at V and 2 bases at J, with 11 bases between. Germline lookup yields CDR1 SEHNR and CDR2 FQNEAQ (reference sequence). The CDR3 contains 15 residues. The CDR3 loop reads CASSLGTGPQETQYF. CDR3 coding DNA: TGTGCCAGCAGCTTAGGAACAGGACCACAAGAGACCCAGTACTTC.

The chain couples TRBV5-1 to TRBJ2-2; 9 bases are a match to TRBD2. The germline V gene has CDR1 SGHRS and CDR2 YFSETQ. The CDR3 length is 15 residues. With V trimmed by 3 bases and J by 5 bases, 5 bases remained unmatched. CDR3 nucleotides: TGCGCCAGCAGCTCGGGACTAGCTGCTACCGGGGAGCTGTTTTTT. It is translated as CASSSGLAATGELFF.

This clonotype appeared many times. J is TRBJ2-3 and V is TRBV29-1; TRBD2 matches at 7 bases. After removal of 0 bases from V and 2 bases from J, the junction contained 8 bases not matched to a gene. Germline V gene data show CDR1 as SQVTM and CDR2 as ANQGSEA. CDR3 length: 16 amino acids. CDR3 residues: CSVEEGWTRLTDTQYF. The CDR3 coding sequence is TGCAGCGTTGAAGAAGGTTGGACTAGACTCACAGATACGCAGTATTTT.

This clonotype was observed at least ten times. V is TRBV29-1 and J is TRBJ2-3; no clear D gene. Trimming shortened V by 6 bases and J by 0 bases, and 4 bases separated the two germline ends. The CDR3 consists of 11 residues. CDR1 is SQVTM, CDR2 ANQGSEA, per germline. CDR3 sequence (DNA): TGCAGCGTCCCCAGCACAGATACGCAGTATTTT. It specifies CSVPSTDTQYF.

This chain uses TRBV7-2 with TRBJ1-5; D unresolved. The germline V and J ends were trimmed by 5 bases and 7 bases, with 9 bases remaining between them. Germline V gene lookup returns CDR1 SGHTA and CDR2 FQGNSA. The CDR3 totals 12 residues. CDR3 amino acids: CASSLEGQPQHF. CDR3 in DNA: TGTGCCAGCAGCCTTGAGGGCCAGCCCCAGCATTTT.